The TCR beta chain described here comes from a study of T cell responses to AZD1222 COVID-19 vaccine. Findings and limits, study-wide: Spike was spanned by vaccine-associated CD4 TCRs, with dominance at 160-218 and 743-854. Just a handful of people given AZD1222 tested seropositive at baseline.

This clone has a handful of counts. What it recognizes is unknown. Assay used: immunoSEQ multiplex PCR; TCRdb lists only in-frame clones, some missing. Of about 88,000 clones detected, around 92% appear once; the ten largest clones hold 5% to 6.5%. The V end was cut by 8 bases, the J end by 9 bases, with 16 bases between. The CDR3 spans 13 residues. CDR1 and CDR2 from the germline V gene are MNHEY and SVGAGI. The receptor was isolated from an adult in good health. The starting material was peripheral blood, obtained on day 0 of AZD1222 vaccination. The chain uses TRBV6-5 and TRBJ2-2, with D maybe TRBD2 (7 bases). The CDR3 sequence: CASVGRGHRELFF. The CDR3 bases are TGTGCCAGCGTCGGGCGGGGGCACCGGGAGCTGTTTTTT.